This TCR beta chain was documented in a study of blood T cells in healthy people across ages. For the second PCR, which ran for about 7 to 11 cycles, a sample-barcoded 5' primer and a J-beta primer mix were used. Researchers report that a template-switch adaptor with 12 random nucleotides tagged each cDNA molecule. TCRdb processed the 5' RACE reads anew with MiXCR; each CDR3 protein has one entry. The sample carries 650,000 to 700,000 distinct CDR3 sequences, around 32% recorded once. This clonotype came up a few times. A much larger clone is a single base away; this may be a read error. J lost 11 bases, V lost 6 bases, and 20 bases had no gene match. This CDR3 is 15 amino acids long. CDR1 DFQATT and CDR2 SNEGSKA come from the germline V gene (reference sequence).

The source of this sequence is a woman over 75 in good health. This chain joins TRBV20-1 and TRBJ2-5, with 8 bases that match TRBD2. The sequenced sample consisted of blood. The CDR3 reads CSAEPSRGGYNEQYF. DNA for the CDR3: TGCAGTGCGGAGCCCTCTCGGGGGGGATATAATGAGCAGTACTTC.